This passage covers 5 T cell receptor beta chains from one sample sequenced in a study of blood T cell repertoires in COVID-19. Assay: immunoSEQ multiplex PCR; the TCRdb copy retains only in-frame clones and omits some. The sample shows approximately 190,000 clones, around 83% of them seen only once. Sample: peripheral blood. The source is a woman aged 40 to 49 with acute or convalescent COVID-19.

V is TRBV15 and J is TRBJ1-4; TRBD1 is a possible D gene (6 bases). The CDR3 length is 14 residues. Trimming removed 5 bases at V and 8 bases at J, with 15 bases between. Germline CDR1 is LNHNV and CDR2 is YYDKDF (reference sequence). The CDR3 reads CATSRQGQGEKLFF. DNA of the CDR3: TGTGCCACCAGCCGCCAGGGGCAAGGCGAAAAACTGTTTTTT.

This chain uses TRBV24-1 with TRBJ2-3; D might be TRBD1 (5 bases). Germline CDR1 and CDR2: KGHDR and SFDVKD. The CDR3 length is 13 residues. Trimming stripped 10 bases from V and 1 base from J, with 11 bases between. The CDR3 reads CATSQGGTDTQYF. The CDR3 DNA reads TGTGCCACTTCTCAGGGTGGCACAGATACGCAGTATTTT.

The CDR3 reads CASSQDGDTDNSPLHF. CDR3 in DNA: TGTGCCAGCAGCCAAGACGGGGACACCGATAATTCACCCCTCCACTTT. The chain couples TRBV3-1 (or the pseudogene TRBV3-2) to TRBJ1-6; possibly TRBD1 for D (6 bases). Trimming removed 0 bases from V and 5 bases from J, with 11 bases in between. CDR1 LGHDT and CDR2 YNNKEL come from the germline V gene (reference sequence). There are 16 residues in the CDR3.

The chain combines TRBV28 with TRBJ1-2; TRBD1 agrees at 7 bases. The germline V gene encodes CDR1 MDHEN and CDR2 SYDVKM. This CDR3 has 15 amino acids. V lost 1 base to trimming and J lost 0 bases; unmatched junction nucleotides: 2. CDR3 DNA: TGTGCCAGCAGTTTATTTGGGACAGCTAACTATGGCTACACCTTC. Translated: CASSLFGTANYGYTF.

The chain carries TRBV5-5 and TRBJ1-2, with D unresolved. CDR3 length equals 13 residues. Germline V gene data show CDR1 as SGHKS and CDR2 as YYEKEE (reference sequence). V lost 4 bases, J lost 5 bases, and 12 bases lay in between. The CDR3 spells CASSLDTVYGYTF. In DNA, the CDR3 is TGTGCCAGCAGCCTTGACACAGTTTATGGCTACACCTTC.